These 11 T cell receptor beta chains came from one sample sequenced in a study of cytomegalovirus exposure and HLA in healthy donors. Both 60 Vbeta primers and 13 Jbeta primers went into the PCR. Method: immunoSEQ multiplex PCR; TCRdb's copy keeps in-frame clones and lacks some. The sample yields about 120,000 clones, more than 60% seen once. Source material: PBMCs. Receptors were obtained from a man aged 40-49 years in good health and CMV-seropositive.

This clone was found a few times. This chain connects TRBV5-6 to TRBJ2-7, with 9 positions matching TRBD1. The CDR3 runs to 13 residues. Germline V gene lookup returns CDR1 SGHDT and CDR2 YYEEEE. V trimming: 2 bases; J trimming: 5 bases; junction bases outside the gene matches: 2. The CDR3 DNA follows: TGTGCCAGCAGCTTTGGGGACAGGGACGAGCAGTACTTC. Translating it yields CASSFGDRDEQYF. The whole variable domain, remainder taken from reference TRBV5-6 and TRBJ2-7, is DAGVTQSPTHLIKTRGQQVTLRCSPKSGHDTVSWYQQALGQGPQFIFQYYEEEERQRGNFPDRFSGHQFPNYSSELNVNALLLGDSALYLCASSFGDRDEQYFGPGTRLTVT.

The chain carries TRBV28 and TRBJ2-1; 8 bases are a match to TRBD2. V shed 2 bases, J shed 8 bases, and the junction held 11 bases outside the gene matches. The germline CDR1 and CDR2 sequences are MDHEN and SYDVKM. The CDR3 loop spans 16 amino acids. CDR3 in amino acids: CASSLGAGGPLHEQFF. The CDR3 coding sequence is TGTGCCAGCAGTTTAGGGGCGGGAGGCCCCTTGCATGAGCAGTTCTTC. The variable domain in full, completed from reference TRBV28 and TRBJ2-1, reads DVKVTQSSRYLVKRTGEKVFLECVQDMDHENMFWYRQDPGLGLRLIYFSYDVKMKEKGDIPEGYSVSREKKERFSLILESASTNQTSMYLCASSLGAGGPLHEQFFGPGTRLTVL.

This chain links TRBV11-2 with TRBJ1-1; 7 bases map to TRBD1. The CDR3 has 13 residues. V was pared by 4 bases and J by 9 bases, with 8 bases of the junction left unmatched. The germline gives CDR1 SGHAT, CDR2 FQNNGV. The CDR3: CASSSGTDRKAFF. CDR3 in DNA: TGTGCCAGCAGCTCAGGGACAGACCGTAAAGCTTTCTTT. Using reference TRBV11-2 and TRBJ1-1 for the parts outside the CDR3, the full variable domain is EAGVAQSPRYKIIEKRQSVAFWCNPISGHATLYWYQQILGQGPKLLIQFQNNGVVDDSQLPKDRFSAERLKGVDSTLKIQPAKLEDSAVYLCASSSGTDRKAFFGQGTRLTVV.

The chain links TRBV7-3 to TRBJ2-2; D is unresolved. This CDR3 contains 16 residues. Deletions cut 2 bases from V and 0 bases from J, with 10 bases between. Germline-derived CDR1 and CDR2 are SGHTA and FQGTGA. The CDR3 DNA is TGTGCCAGCAGCTTATTCGGCGGAGCGAACACCGGGGAGCTGTTTTTT. Translating it yields CASSLFGGANTGELFF.

This clone occurred a few times. The chain is built from TRBV7-3 and TRBJ2-3; D is perhaps TRBD1 (6 bases). CDR3 length: 15 amino acids. Germline CDR1 and CDR2: SGHTA and FQGTGA. Trimming pared 6 bases from V and 2 bases from J, leaving 15 bases between. DNA for the CDR3: TGTGCCAGCAGTCCCGGGACACCCTACACAGATACGCAGTATTTT. It encodes CASSPGTPYTDTQYF.

The rearrangement joins TRBV15 to TRBJ2-5, with 7 bases that match TRBD1. With 2 bases clipped from V and 4 bases from J, the junction kept 4 bases outside the gene matches. The CDR3 is 14 residues long. CDR1 LNHNV and CDR2 YYDKDF come from the germline V gene (reference sequence). CDR3 bases: TGTGCCACCAGCAGACCCGGGACAGTAGAGACCCAGTACTTC. It is translated as CATSRPGTVETQYF.

The chain carries TRBV7-9 and TRBJ1-4; D remains ambiguous. Trimming shortened V by 2 bases and J by 0 bases, and 4 bases separated the two germline ends. The CDR3 extends over 14 amino acids. Germline CDR1 SEHNR, CDR2 FQNEAQ (reference sequence). Here the CDR3 reads CASSLRATNEKLFF. In nucleotides, the CDR3 is TGTGCCAGCAGCTTACGGGCAACTAATGAAAAACTGTTTTTT.

This clone turned up a few times. Written as DNA, the CDR3 is TGCGCCAGCGCTCTCGGGGTAGCTATGGGAGGCTACACCTTC. It yields the protein CASALGVAMGGYTF. This chain links TRBV10-2 with TRBJ1-2; D remains unclear. The CDR3 length is 14 residues. CDR1 and CDR2 from the germline V gene are WSHSY and SAAADI. With 8 bases removed from V and 8 bases from J, the gap between germline ends came to 21 bases.

The chain joins TRBV19 to TRBJ2-5, with D possibly being TRBD2 (6 bases). The ends were cut back, 6 bases at V and 5 bases at J, with 10 bases in the middle. CDR3 length: 12 amino acids. Germline values: CDR1 LNHDA, CDR2 SQIVND (reference sequence). CDR3 coding DNA: TGTGCCAGTAGACAGGCGGGGGAGACCCAGTACTTC. Encoded protein: CASRQAGETQYF.

The chain combines TRBV2 with TRBJ2-5, with D perhaps TRBD2 (5 bases). The CDR3 runs to 16 residues. Trimming removed 4 bases at V and 1 base at J, with 16 bases between. CDR1 and CDR2 (germline): SNHLY, FYNNEI. CDR3 sequence (DNA): TGTGCCAGCAGTGGAGCCCCGACTACCCTCCAAGAGACCCAGTACTTC. It encodes CASSGAPTTLQETQYF.

The J gene is TRBJ2-7, the V gene TRBV7-2, with TRBD2 identical over 7 bases. J was trimmed by 1 base and V by 4 bases; bases with no gene match: 7. Germline V gene sequence: CDR1 SGHTA, CDR2 FQGNSA. This CDR3 has 15 amino acids. CDR3 loop: CASSSLGEGSYEQYF. The DNA of the CDR3 is TGTGCCAGCAGCTCATTGGGGGAGGGATCCTACGAGCAGTACTTC.